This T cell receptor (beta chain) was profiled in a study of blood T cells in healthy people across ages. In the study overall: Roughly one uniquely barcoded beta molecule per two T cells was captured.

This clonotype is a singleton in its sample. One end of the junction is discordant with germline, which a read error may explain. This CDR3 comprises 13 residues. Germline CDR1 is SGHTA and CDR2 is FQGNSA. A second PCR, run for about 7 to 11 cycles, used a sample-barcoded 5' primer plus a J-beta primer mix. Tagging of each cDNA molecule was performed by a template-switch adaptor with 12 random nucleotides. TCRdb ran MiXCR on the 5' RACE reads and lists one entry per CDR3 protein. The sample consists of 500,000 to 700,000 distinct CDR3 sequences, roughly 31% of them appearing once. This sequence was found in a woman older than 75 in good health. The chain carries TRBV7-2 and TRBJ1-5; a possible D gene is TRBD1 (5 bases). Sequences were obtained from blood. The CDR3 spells CAGSWDANQPQHF. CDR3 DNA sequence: TGTGCCGGCAGCTGGGACGCAAATCAGCCCCAGCATTTT.